The 30 T cell receptor beta chains below all came from one sample that was sequenced in a study of cytomegalovirus exposure and HLA in healthy donors. With 60 Vbeta and 13 Jbeta primers, the PCR was carried out. The data were produced by immunoSEQ multiplex PCR, yet TCRdb's version contains in-frame clones alone and is incomplete. This table has 50,000 to 65,000 clones, approximately 82% appearing once. Sequencing was done on a sample of PBMCs. The receptor set was obtained from a woman aged 18 to 35 in good health and CMV-seronegative.

The gene calls are TRBV27 and TRBJ2-1; 9 bases match TRBD2. The V segment lost 7 bases and the J segment 6 bases; nucleotides outside the gene matches: 13. Germline V gene data show CDR1 as MNHEY and CDR2 as SMNVEV (reference sequence). The CDR3 extends over 16 amino acids. The DNA of the CDR3 is TGTGCCAGCACTACAAGGGGCGGGAGGGCCCGCAATGAGCAGTTCTTC. Translating it yields CASTTRGGRARNEQFF.

A few counts support this clone. This chain uses TRBV6-1 with TRBJ1-3; no clear D. Trimming removed 8 bases at V and 0 bases at J, with 14 bases between. The CDR3 extends over 15 amino acids. CDR1 and CDR2 from the germline V gene are MNHNS and SASEGT. This chain's CDR3 is CASVVVPYSGNTIYF. Here the CDR3 DNA reads TGTGCCAGCGTGGTAGTTCCTTACTCTGGAAACACCATATATTTT.

This chain links TRBV5-1 with TRBJ2-3, with D possibly TRBD1 on 6 matching bases. Per the germline V gene, CDR1 is SGHRS and CDR2 is YFSETQ. This CDR3 is built from 15 residues. V shed 1 base and J shed 4 bases, with 13 bases lying between them. CDR3 residues: CASSLSLAGADTQYF. CDR3 in DNA: TGCGCCAGCAGCTTGAGTTTAGCAGGGGCAGATACGCAGTATTTT.

This chain joins TRBV4-2 and TRBJ2-3; D ambiguous. This CDR3 region has 16 residues. Germline-derived CDR1 and CDR2 are LGHNA and YNFKEQ. Trimming took off 4 bases at V and 0 bases at J, with 14 bases between the two ends. The CDR3 DNA reads TGTGCCAGCAGCCTCACTCCTTCTCCTAGCACAGATACGCAGTATTTT. Amino acid sequence: CASSLTPSPSTDTQYF.

The chain has TRBV28 and TRBJ1-6; TRBD1 matches at 8 bases. Germline assignment: CDR1 MDHEN and CDR2 SYDVKM. Trimming removed 6 bases from V and 7 bases from J; junction bases left unmatched: 8. This CDR3 is built from 15 residues. CDR3 coding DNA: TGTGCCAGCAGAATACCGGGACAGGTCAATTCACCCCTCCACTTT. This codes for CASRIPGQVNSPLHF.

This clone appeared a few times. The chain joins TRBV6-4 to TRBJ1-1, with D perhaps TRBD1 (5 bases). This CDR3 comprises 15 residues. Deletions cut 5 bases from V and 3 bases from J, with 16 bases between. The V gene's germline CDR1 is MRHNA and CDR2 SNTAGT. Written as DNA, the CDR3 is TGTGCCAGCAGTCCGGGCCATTCGGGGGACACTGAAGCTTTCTTT. Translating gives CASSPGHSGDTEAFF.

The V gene is TRBV9, the J gene TRBJ2-7; 8 bases align to TRBD1. This CDR3 has 17 amino acids. The ends lost 4 bases at V and 5 bases at J; junction bases unmatched: 17. CDR1 and CDR2 (germline): SGDLS, YYNGEE. The CDR3 nucleotides are TGTGCCAGCAGCCCCTGGGGTTCGCAGGGGGCTGGGGACGAGCAGTACTTC. It is translated as CASSPWGSQGAGDEQYF.

V gene TRBV28 combines with J gene TRBJ1-5; D ambiguous. Per the germline V gene, CDR1 is MDHEN and CDR2 is SYDVKM. V lost 7 bases and J 2 bases, leaving 9 bases between the germline ends. The CDR3 runs to 13 residues. DNA of the CDR3: TGTGCCAGCATGGTGAGGGGCAATCAGCCCCAGCATTTT. Translated, it gives CASMVRGNQPQHF. Full variable domain (outside the CDR3, taken from reference TRBV28 and TRBJ1-5): DVKVTQSSRYLVKRTGEKVFLECVQDMDHENMFWYRQDPGLGLRLIYFSYDVKMKEKGDIPEGYSVSREKKERFSLILESASTNQTSMYLCASMVRGNQPQHFGDGTRLSIL.

The V gene is TRBV28, the J gene TRBJ2-5; TRBD2 might be the D (6 bases). This CDR3 has 19 amino acids. Trimming took off 7 bases at V and 0 bases at J, with 27 bases between the two ends. Germline V gene sequence: CDR1 MDHEN, CDR2 SYDVKM. Here the CDR3 DNA reads TGTGCCAGCACCCCCGGGCCGACTAGAGACTTTTCGTACCAAGAGACCCAGTACTTC. Amino acid sequence: CASTPGPTRDFSYQETQYF.

The J gene is TRBJ2-4, the V gene TRBV27; D unresolved. Germline V gene lookup returns CDR1 MNHEY and CDR2 SMNVEV (reference sequence). The CDR3 has 17 amino acids. V shed 4 bases and J shed 1 base, with 17 bases lying between them. The CDR3, as DNA: TGTGCCAGCAGTTCGCGCATCGATGATTCCGCCAAAAACATTCAGTACTTC. This translates into CASSSRIDDSAKNIQYF.

This chain connects TRBV5-1 to TRBJ2-2; a weak D match, TRBD1 (5 bases). The CDR3 is made up of 14 amino acids. V lost 2 bases and J 7 bases, leaving 12 bases between the germline ends. In germline, CDR1 is SGHRS, CDR2 YFSETQ. The CDR3 DNA follows: TGCGCCAGCAGCTTTGCAGGGCAGGTCGGGGAGCTGTTTTTT. Its translation is CASSFAGQVGELFF.

The V and J genes are TRBV28 and TRBJ2-3, with D hard to call. The CDR3 is 15 residues long. The germline V gene encodes CDR1 MDHEN and CDR2 SYDVKM. V dropped 5 bases and J dropped 2 bases, with 14 bases sitting between them. This chain's CDR3 is CASSEDIQNTDTQYF. The DNA of the CDR3 is TGTGCCAGCAGTGAAGACATTCAGAACACAGATACGCAGTATTTT.

The gene calls are TRBV11-2 and TRBJ2-5, with D unclear. Germline loops: CDR1 SGHAT, CDR2 FQNNGV. The germline V and J ends were trimmed by 0 bases and 4 bases, with 9 bases remaining between them. The CDR3 runs to 14 residues. In DNA form, the CDR3 reads TGTGCCAGCAGCTTAGAGCTAGTCTCAGAGACCCAGTACTTC. Protein: CASSLELVSETQYF. Variable domain in full (rest from reference TRBV11-2 and TRBJ2-5): EAGVAQSPRYKIIEKRQSVAFWCNPISGHATLYWYQQILGQGPKLLIQFQNNGVVDDSQLPKDRFSAERLKGVDSTLKIQPAKLEDSAVYLCASSLELVSETQYFGPGTRLLVL.

This clone was seen only once. The chain recombines TRBV7-9 with TRBJ2-7; a possible D gene is TRBD2 (6 bases). Looked up from germline, CDR1 is SEHNR and CDR2 is FQNEAQ (reference sequence). V was shortened by 5 bases and J by 4 bases, with 18 bases between the two germline ends. The CDR3 totals 15 residues. Here the CDR3 reads CASSHLASEEYEQYF. The CDR3, as DNA: TGTGCCAGCAGCCACTTGGCTAGCGAGGAGTACGAGCAGTACTTC.

V gene TRBV19 combines with J gene TRBJ2-7; D gene uncertain. Trimming removed 2 bases from V and 3 bases from J, with 8 bases in between. Germline CDR1 is LNHDA and CDR2 is SQIVND (reference sequence). The CDR3 consists of 13 residues. The DNA of the CDR3 is TGTGCCAGTAGTATATTGAACAGCTACGAGCAGTACTTC. This translates into CASSILNSYEQYF.

The rearrangement links TRBV5-8 to TRBJ2-1, with 15 positions matching TRBD2. Germline CDR1 and CDR2: SGHTS and YDEGEE. The CDR3 extends over 15 amino acids. V lost 3 bases, J lost 8 bases, and 3 bases stayed unmatched. CDR3: CASSWRTSGRDEQFF. The CDR3 nucleotides are TGTGCCAGCAGCTGGAGGACTAGCGGGAGGGATGAGCAGTTCTTC.

This chain links TRBV28 with TRBJ2-7, with TRBD2 identical over 9 bases. Trimming cost V 5 bases and J 2 bases; bases outside gene matches: 10. Germline assignment: CDR1 MDHEN and CDR2 SYDVKM. The CDR3 sequence is 16 residues long. CDR3 in amino acids: CASSPGSSGTPYEQYF. The CDR3 DNA follows: TGTGCCAGCAGTCCCGGTTCTAGCGGGACCCCCTACGAGCAGTACTTC.

V and J are TRBV4-1 and TRBJ2-4; D gene ambiguous. Germline V gives CDR1 MGHRA, CDR2 YSYEKL. CDR3 length: 14 amino acids. Trimming removed 1 base from V and 0 bases from J, with 4 bases in between. The CDR3 here is CASSQAGAKNIQYF. The CDR3 coding sequence is TGCGCCAGCAGCCAAGCGGGAGCCAAAAACATTCAGTACTTC.

The V call is TRBV6-4, the J call TRBJ2-3; 9 positions agree with TRBD1. After removal of 0 bases from V and 4 bases from J, the junction contained 5 bases not matched to a gene. Looked up from germline, CDR1 is MRHNA and CDR2 is SNTAGT. The CDR3 contains 16 residues. CDR3 nucleotides: TGTGCCAGCAGTGACTCACCGGGACAGGGCTCAGATACGCAGTATTTT. It yields the protein CASSDSPGQGSDTQYF.

The V gene is TRBV28, the J gene TRBJ2-3, with 8 bases aligning to TRBD2. Unmatched junction bases numbered 5, after V lost 6 bases and J lost 6 bases. The V gene's germline CDR1 is MDHEN and CDR2 SYDVKM. The CDR3 has 13 residues. The DNA of the CDR3 is TGTGCCAGCAGATCCCCGGGGGGGGATACGCAGTATTTT. Protein sequence: CASRSPGGDTQYF.

This chain uses TRBV7-8 with TRBJ1-1; 12 positions match TRBD1. J was trimmed by 8 bases and V by 5 bases; bases with no gene match: 6. CDR1 and CDR2 from the germline V gene are SGHVS and FQNEAQ. The length of the CDR3 is 14 residues. The DNA for the CDR3 is TGTGCCAGCAGCCAGGGACAGGGGGCTAAGGAAGCTTTCTTT. Encoded protein: CASSQGQGAKEAFF.

This clone has a handful of counts. V usage is TRBV4-1 and J usage is TRBJ2-7; 9 bases map to TRBD2. Germline V gene sequence: CDR1 MGHRA, CDR2 YSYEKL. V lost 4 bases to trimming and J lost 2 bases; unmatched junction nucleotides: 9. This CDR3 is 16 amino acids long. CDR3 nucleotides: TGCGCCAGCAGCCGCCCGGCGGTAGCGGGGGCCTACGAGCAGTACTTC. It is translated as CASSRPAVAGAYEQYF.

The rearrangement links TRBV9 to TRBJ2-2, with TRBD2 matching 10 bases. Germline trimming cut 0 bases from V and 3 bases from J; bases unmatched to any gene: 5. Germline V gives CDR1 SGDLS, CDR2 YYNGEE. The CDR3 is 17 amino acids. This CDR3 is CASSVEASGRHTGELFF. In DNA form, the CDR3 reads TGTGCCAGCAGCGTAGAGGCTAGCGGGAGACACACCGGGGAGCTGTTTTTT. The whole variable domain, remainder taken from reference TRBV9 and TRBJ2-2, is DSGVTQTPKHLITATGQRVTLRCSPRSGDLSVYWYQQSLDQGLQFLIQYYNGEERAKGNILERFSAQQFPDLHSELNLSSLELGDSALYFCASSVEASGRHTGELFFGEGSRLTVL.

The J gene is TRBJ1-5, the V gene TRBV11-2, with a possible D match to TRBD1 (5 bases). V lost 2 bases to trimming and J lost 1 base, with 15 bases between them. CDR1 and CDR2 (germline): SGHAT, FQNNGV. The CDR3 consists of 17 residues. The CDR3 DNA reads TGTGCCAGCAGCTTAATCAGGGCAGGGAGGAGCAATCAGCCCCAGCATTTT. Translating gives CASSLIRAGRSNQPQHF. The entire variable domain, with the rest obtained from reference TRBV11-2 and TRBJ1-5, is as follows: EAGVAQSPRYKIIEKRQSVAFWCNPISGHATLYWYQQILGQGPKLLIQFQNNGVVDDSQLPKDRFSAERLKGVDSTLKIQPAKLEDSAVYLCASSLIRAGRSNQPQHFGDGTRLSIL.

The chain uses TRBV11-3 and TRBJ2-3; 10 bases line up with TRBD2. Germline V gives CDR1 SGHNT, CDR2 YENEEA. V gave up 4 bases and J gave up 5 bases; unmatched junction bases: 6. The CDR3 covers 15 residues. In nucleotides, the CDR3 is TGTGCCAGCAGCTCTCGTCTAGCGGGAGAAGATACGCAGTATTTT. Translating it yields CASSSRLAGEDTQYF.

The chain is built from TRBV6-1 and TRBJ2-1; TRBD2 agrees at 7 bases. With V trimmed by 1 base and J by 13 bases, 10 bases remained unmatched. The CDR3 length is 14 residues. Per the germline V gene, CDR1 is MNHNS and CDR2 is SASEGT. The DNA for the CDR3 is TGTGCCAGCAGTGAAGGGGCTTCTAGCGGTCCCCAGTTCTTC. Translation gives CASSEGASSGPQFF.

The V and J genes are TRBV7-3 and TRBJ2-3, with TRBD2 matching over 9 bases. Germline V CDR1 and CDR2: SGHTA, FQGTGA. The J segment lost 4 bases and the V segment lost 4 bases, leaving 6 bases of the junction unmatched. The CDR3 sequence is 15 residues long. CDR3 residues: CASSSPGLAADTQYF. The CDR3 coding sequence is TGTGCCAGCAGCTCGCCGGGACTAGCAGCAGATACGCAGTATTTT.

This chain connects TRBV28 to TRBJ1-5, with D perhaps TRBD1 (5 bases). The CDR3 has 14 residues. Germline V lookup: CDR1 MDHEN, CDR2 SYDVKM. V was clipped by 8 bases and J by 2 bases, with 13 bases between them. The CDR3 nucleotides read TGTGCCAGCGAGGGCCCGGGGGGCAATCAGCCCCAGCATTTT. Translated, it gives CASEGPGGNQPQHF.

This clone was detected a few times. The CDR3, as DNA: TGCAGCTCCCCCGGTAGCGGGGATTACAATGAGCAGTTCTTC. Amino acids: CSSPGSGDYNEQFF. The genes are TRBV29-1 and TRBJ2-1; 8 bases map to TRBD2. J lost 4 bases, V lost 8 bases, and 10 bases had no gene match. From germline, CDR1 is SQVTM and CDR2 ANQGSEA. This CDR3 is built from 14 residues.

J is TRBJ2-7 and V is TRBV15; D might be TRBD2 (5 bases). The germline gives CDR1 LNHNV, CDR2 YYDKDF (reference sequence). Trimming cost V 0 bases and J 3 bases, with 12 bases left between them. The CDR3 runs 15 residues. CDR3 DNA sequence: TGTGCCACCAGCAGAGACAGAGGGAGAGGCTACGAGCAGTACTTC. Translated: CATSRDRGRGYEQYF.